This record covers a single T cell receptor beta chain. This sample was taken from a study of blood T cell repertoires in COVID-19. In the study overall: Samples taken during acute and convalescent COVID-19 were collected in the United States, Italy and Spain. In each case, the material was cDNA or gDNA derived from T cells, B-cell-depleted T cells, or PBMCs.

Cohort 3 donors counted as recovered after two negative PCRs, clearance, or resolved symptoms. Authors' data handling: The authors estimated nucleated cell counts from reference gene primer amplification. Assay: immunoSEQ multiplex PCR; the TCRdb copy retains only in-frame clones and omits some. V and J calls and clone size come straight from that table; D and trimming were deduced from the DNA. The sample gives some 350,000 clones, approximately 87% of which show up once; about 5.4% is in the top ten. The sample taken for sequencing was PBMCs or T cells enriched from blood (not recorded which). This receptor was obtained from a woman in her thirties who had recovered from COVID-19.

The CDR3 spells CASSGRTGGTDTQYF. The CDR3 DNA follows: TGTGCCAGCAGTGGACGGACAGGCGGCACAGATACGCAGTATTTT. J is TRBJ2-3 and V is TRBV2, with 7 positions matching TRBD1. The germline V gene has CDR1 SNHLY and CDR2 FYNNEI. V was clipped by 4 bases and J by 1 base; unmatched bases: 5. CDR3 length: 15 residues.